This T cell receptor (beta chain) emerged from a study of T cell responses to AZD1222 COVID-19 vaccine (dated by TCRdb to about 2021). In the study overall: TCR sequencing was performed for some 250 trial participants, of whom 200 to 210 were given two doses of AZD1222 and 26 were given two doses of MenACWY control vaccine. Trial participants were enrolled by age into subgroups of 18-55, 56-69 and 70-plus years, and roughly 160, 29 and 62 TCR-sequenced participants, respectively, were included in these subgroups.

Based on the germline V gene (reference sequence), the CDR1 and CDR2 sequences are SEHNR and FQNEAQ. V is pruned by 5 bases and J by 0 bases, leaving 14 bases of the junction without a gene match. Counted from cysteine to phenylalanine, this CDR3 has 19 amino acids. Of all the DNA, just the CDR3 is kept, 57 bases in frame from base 1. The sample's time point label is to be understood as: about 28 days (+/-7) after the second vaccine dose. AZD1222 recipients with second doses at about 4 weeks or about 12 weeks were pooled, because spike-specific TCR depth and breadth did not differ between schedules. The vaccinee samples were drawn from two UK trials, COV001 and COV002, one of which was a single-blind randomized controlled phase 2/3 trial testing AZD1222 (ChAdOx1 nCoV-19) in healthy adults. For TCRbeta chain sequencing, PBMC samples from trial participants were taken at day 0 and at day 28 after the second dose.

The CDR3 regions of human TCRbeta chains were analyzed by immunosequencing. Under the source paper's analysis protocol: TCRs in the repertoires were compared against a reference library of SARS-CoV-2-specific TCRs that had been generated with the MIRA antigen-specificity platform. Breadth was defined as the fraction of unique TCRs that were SARS-CoV-2-associated. Depth was defined as the fraction of total T cells that were SARS-CoV-2-associated. Using the MIRA data, each spike-specific TCR was mapped to the spike region that the TCR reacts to and placed in a CD4 or CD8 class. Log10-transformed breadth and depth values were compared by one-way ANOVA with Sidak's multiple comparisons tests. This is the immuneACCESS table as TCRdb keeps it, with only in-frame sequences that have V and J called. A part of the clones is gone; compared with another copy, unresolved V genes explain less than half, and the rest is unexplained. V and J calls plus clone size are reproduced from that table; the DNA served to infer D and trimming. This sample holds around 270,000 clones; around 92% were observed only once. The ten largest make up less than 0.65% of the sample.

Only one count was recorded for this clone. Its antigen remains undetermined. Qualities for individual bases were not recorded, and no much larger clone is one base off. Here is what the overall study found, with its caveats: In the small 56-69-year group, the increase in depth fell short of significance, most likely because of low power. Because no day 14 peak-response samples were available, the repertoires could be characterized only after the peak T cell response. The whole spike protein was spanned by vaccine-associated CD4 TCRs, and dominant responses were seen in regions 160-218 and 743-854. Conclusions about previously exposed vaccinees were limited because only six AZD1222 recipients were SARS-CoV-2 seropositive at baseline. Most participants were white British and females outnumbered males, and the authors suggested that clonal diversity may have been underestimated. Reportedly, almost half of the unique spike-specific TCRs recognized epitopes lying outside the regions that are mutated in the B.1.351 and B.1.1.7 variants. Spike-specific TCR breadth and depth rose significantly after two AZD1222 doses compared with day 0 and with MenACWY recipients.

The rearranged chain carries TRBV7-9 and TRBJ2-7, with TRBD2 matching 12 junction bases. Source: peripheral blood, taken 28 days after the second AZD1222 dose. This TCR was recovered from an adult who received the AZD1222 COVID-19 vaccine. Here is the DNA: TGTGCCAGCAGCCCGCCAGGCCAGGGACTAGCGGGTAACTCCTACGAGCAGTACTTC. Its protein is CASSPPGQGLAGNSYEQYF.